These 24 T cell receptor beta chains were all obtained from the same sample, sequenced in a study of a mutant IDH1 vaccine in newly diagnosed glioma. Repertoires were generated with immunoSEQ multiplex PCR, while TCRdb's copy carries only in-frame clones and drops some. The table shows 50,000 to 70,000 clones, with roughly nine tenths occurring only once. No antigen is known for these receptors. Sample time point: week 35, safety follow-up. Each dose of the vaccine consisted of 300 ug of mutant IDH1 20-mer peptide, with topical imiquimod. The sample here was PBMCs, taken from a glioma patient whose treatment included an IDH1 peptide vaccine. The source of these receptors is a man aged 35 to 55 with glioma.

The rearrangement links TRBV5-1 to TRBJ1-5, with 10 bases aligning to TRBD1. The CDR3 sequence is 15 residues long. V dropped 5 bases and J dropped 7; count of bases not matched to a gene: 9. Per the germline V gene, CDR1 is SGHRS and CDR2 is YFSETQ. Written as DNA, the CDR3 is TGCGCCAGCAGGGGCGGGACAGGGGAGGAACAGCCCCAGCATTTT. This gives the protein CASRGGTGEEQPQHF.

This clone has more than one count but fewer than ten. The rearrangement joins TRBV7-9 to TRBJ2-1; 9 nucleotides match TRBD1. The CDR3 is 14 amino acids. V trimming: 5 bases; J trimming: 16 bases; junction bases outside the gene matches: 15. Germline CDR1 reads SEHNR; CDR2 reads FQNEAQ (reference sequence). CDR3 protein: CASSLGTGSRREFF. CDR3 in DNA: TGTGCCAGCAGCCTCGGGACAGGGAGCCGTAGGGAATTCTTC.

The rearrangement joins TRBV5-1 to TRBJ2-3; 11 bases fit TRBD2. CDR3 size: 15 residues. From germline, CDR1 is SGHRS and CDR2 YFSETQ. V lost 0 bases to trimming and J lost 11 bases; unmatched junction nucleotides: 8. CDR3 DNA sequence: TGCGCCAGCAGCTTGGTTAGCGGGAGGGCCGAGATGCAGTATTTT. Translated, it gives CASSLVSGRAEMQYF.

The chain recombines TRBV21-1 with TRBJ2-5; the D segment call TRBD1 is taken from the table without a DNA check. TRBV21-1 is a documented pseudogene. CDR3 length: 13 amino acids. The DNA of the CDR3 is TGTGCCAGCAGCATGGCAGACCAAGAGACCCAGTACTTC. This translates into CASSMADQETQYF.

The rearrangement links TRBV19 to TRBJ1-5; no definite D call. CDR3 size: 13 residues. V lost 2 bases, J lost 6 bases, and 8 bases lay in between. Germline lookup yields CDR1 LNHDA and CDR2 SQIVND (reference sequence). The chain's CDR3 is CASSILGSQPQHF. DNA for the CDR3: TGTGCCAGTAGTATACTCGGGAGTCAGCCCCAGCATTTT.

V is TRBV9 and J is TRBJ2-4, with D perhaps matching TRBD2 (5 bases). The ends were cut back, 8 bases at V and 0 bases at J, with 9 bases in the middle. Germline assignment: CDR1 SGDLS and CDR2 YYNGEE. This CDR3 comprises 13 residues. CDR3 in DNA: TGTGCCAGAGGCGGGCTAGCCAAAAACATTCAGTACTTC. Protein product: CARGGLAKNIQYF.

Only a few counts were recorded for this clone. The chain is built from TRBV4-1 and TRBJ1-1, with a possible D match to TRBD1 (5 bases). The V end lost 6 bases, the J end lost 0 bases, and 11 bases lay between the germline ends. This CDR3 spans 14 amino acids. Germline CDR1 MGHRA, CDR2 YSYEKL. This chain's CDR3 is CASRGPLMNTEAFF. In DNA, the CDR3 is TGCGCCAGCAGGGGGCCTCTTATGAACACTGAAGCTTTCTTT.

The rearrangement joins TRBV5-4 to TRBJ1-5, with D unresolved. Germline V lookup: CDR1 SGHNT, CDR2 YYREEE (reference sequence). Trimming pared 0 bases from V and 2 bases from J, leaving 12 bases between. The CDR3 covers 16 residues. The CDR3 sequence: CASSLGRATGNQPQHF. The CDR3 coding sequence is TGTGCCAGCAGCTTGGGTCGAGCCACGGGCAATCAGCCCCAGCATTTT.

The CDR3 spells CASGGGVETQYF. CDR3 nucleotides: TGTGCCTCGGGGGGGGGTGTAGAGACCCAGTACTTC. This chain uses TRBV10-3 with TRBJ2-5; 8 positions match TRBD2. CDR1 is ENHRY and CDR2 is SYGVKD in the germline V gene. This CDR3 region has 12 residues. V lost 11 bases and J lost 4; bases outside the gene matches: 6.

This chain uses TRBV2 with TRBJ2-7, with TRBD2 matching over 9 bases. The CDR3 is 17 residues long. The V and J ends lost 0 bases and 2 bases, in that order; junction bases with no gene match: 8. Germline V CDR1 and CDR2: SNHLY, FYNNEI. CDR3 in amino acids: CASSEAGELAGPYEQYF. The CDR3 DNA is TGTGCCAGCAGTGAAGCGGGGGAACTAGCGGGTCCCTACGAGCAGTACTTC.

The chain links TRBV6-1 to TRBJ2-3; maybe TRBD1 (6 bases). The CDR3 loop spans 14 amino acids. Germline V gives CDR1 MNHNS, CDR2 SASEGT. Trimming shortened V by 6 bases and J by 0 bases, and 10 bases separated the two germline ends. CDR3 in DNA: TGTGCCAGCAGGGACAGAACTAGCACAGATACGCAGTATTTT. Protein: CASRDRTSTDTQYF.

V is TRBV5-1 and J is TRBJ1-2; a weak D match, TRBD1 (6 bases). Trimming pared 4 bases from V and 8 bases from J, leaving 18 bases between. Germline V gene lookup returns CDR1 SGHRS and CDR2 YFSETQ. The CDR3 is made up of 14 amino acids. The CDR3 spells CASSPSPDSSGYTF. The CDR3 bases are TGCGCCAGCAGCCCCAGCCCGGACAGCTCGGGCTACACCTTC.

The CDR3 reads CANEDAGLRNGELFF. The CDR3 region has the DNA TGTGCCAACGAAGATGCGGGCCTCAGGAACGGGGAGCTGTTTTTT. The chain combines TRBV19 with TRBJ2-2; TRBD2 is a possible D gene (5 bases). V was shortened by 10 bases and J by 7 bases, with 22 bases between the two germline ends. Germline V CDR1 and CDR2: LNHDA, SQIVND (reference sequence). The CDR3 loop spans 15 amino acids. The full variable domain, completed using reference TRBV19 and TRBJ2-2, is DGGITQSPKYLFRKEGQNVTLSCEQNLNHDAMYWYRQDPGQGLRLIYYSQIVNDFQKGDIAEGYSVSREKKESFPLTVTSAQKNPTAFYLCANEDAGLRNGELFFGEGSRLTVL.

V usage is TRBV7-2 and J usage is TRBJ1-5; D not certain. V lost 2 bases, J lost 6 bases, and 11 bases lay in between. Germline V lookup: CDR1 SGHTA, CDR2 FQGNSA. The CDR3 extends over 14 amino acids. The CDR3 nucleotides read TGTGCCAGCAGCTTAACCGGGAGTCCTCAGCCCCAGCATTTT. Its translation: CASSLTGSPQPQHF.

This clone has more than one count but fewer than ten. The chain combines TRBV27 with TRBJ1-5; 7 nucleotides agree with TRBD1. The V gene end was trimmed by 7 bases and the J gene end by 0 bases; junction bases not matched to a gene: 6. Germline V gene sequence: CDR1 MNHEY, CDR2 SMNVEV (reference sequence). The CDR3 consists of 15 residues. As DNA, the CDR3 is TGTGCCAGCACAAAGACAGGGATTAGCAATCAGCCCCAGCATTTT. Translation gives CASTKTGISNQPQHF.

This chain joins TRBV18 and TRBJ1-5; D call uncertain. CDR1 and CDR2 (germline): KGHSH, LQKENI. CDR3 length: 14 amino acids. The V gene lost 2 bases and the J gene lost 9 bases, with 14 bases spanning the gap. CDR3 residues: CASSPGEAQGPQHF. Written as DNA, the CDR3 is TGTGCCAGCTCACCAGGGGAGGCCCAAGGGCCCCAGCATTTT.

This clone occurred a few times. The chain has TRBV9 and TRBJ1-1, with a tentative D call TRBD1 (5 bases). V shed 4 bases and J shed 3 bases, with 13 bases lying between them. Germline lookup yields CDR1 SGDLS and CDR2 YYNGEE. The CDR3 is 14 amino acids. The CDR3: CASSLLQGYTEAFF. CDR3 DNA: TGTGCCAGCAGCTTACTCCAGGGATACACTGAAGCTTTCTTT.

The rearrangement links TRBV19 to TRBJ2-6; TRBD1 agrees at 9 bases. The J segment lost 1 base and the V segment lost 5 bases, leaving 6 bases of the junction unmatched. Germline-derived CDR1 and CDR2 are LNHDA and SQIVND (reference sequence). This CDR3 is 17 amino acids long. This chain's CDR3 is CASSRRQGESGANVLTF. The CDR3 DNA reads TGTGCCAGTAGTCGGAGACAGGGGGAGTCTGGGGCCAACGTCCTGACTTTC.

V is TRBV20-1 and J is TRBJ2-7; D is unresolved. The CDR3 runs to 10 residues. V lost 4 bases, J lost 3 bases, and 4 bases lay in between. Germline V gene data show CDR1 as DFQATT and CDR2 as SNEGSKA (reference sequence). The CDR3, as DNA: TGCAGTGCTAAAGACTACGAGCAGTACTTC. Protein: CSAKDYEQYF.

V is TRBV9 and J is TRBJ2-2; D not resolved. CDR1 is SGDLS and CDR2 is YYNGEE in the germline V gene. V was pared by 4 bases and J by 3 bases, with 4 bases between. The CDR3 runs 12 residues. This CDR3 reads CASSRYTGELFF. In DNA, the CDR3 is TGTGCCAGCAGCAGATACACCGGGGAGCTGTTTTTT.

The rearrangement links TRBV11-1 to TRBJ2-1; D may be TRBD2 (5 bases). The germline V gene encodes CDR1 SGHAT and CDR2 FQDESV (reference sequence). V was clipped by 6 bases and J by 6 bases, with 12 bases between them. The CDR3 contains 13 residues. CDR3 loop: CASSGSGINEQFF. The CDR3 DNA is TGTGCCAGCAGTGGGTCCGGGATCAATGAGCAGTTCTTC.

The chain has TRBV5-1 and TRBJ2-1; D may be TRBD2 (5 bases). The length of the CDR3 is 14 residues. The germline gives CDR1 SGHRS, CDR2 YFSETQ. Trimming cost V 2 bases and J 6 bases, with 12 bases left between them. CDR3 in amino acids: CASSLVRAANEQFF. The CDR3 nucleotides are TGCGCCAGCAGCTTAGTACGAGCGGCCAATGAGCAGTTCTTC.

This clone was counted only a few times. The rearrangement joins TRBV5-1 to TRBJ2-3, with TRBD1 matching over 7 bases. CDR1 is SGHRS and CDR2 is YFSETQ in the germline V gene. The CDR3 is made up of 15 amino acids. The V and J ends lost 4 bases and 2 bases, in that order; junction bases with no gene match: 7. The CDR3: CASSPGQIYTDTQYF. The DNA of the CDR3 is TGCGCCAGCAGCCCGGGACAGATTTACACAGATACGCAGTATTTT.

V and J are TRBV6-5 and TRBJ2-3; D remains ambiguous. Germline assignment: CDR1 MNHEY and CDR2 SVGAGI. Trimming cost V 2 bases and J 15 bases, with 15 bases left between them. The CDR3 loop spans 12 amino acids. CDR3 DNA: TGTGCCAGCAGTTACCGTCCCCCTGCAGTATATTTT. Amino acid sequence: CASSYRPPAVYF.